Reported below is one T cell receptor beta chain. The CDR3 has 13 residues. Germline CDR1 reads SGHDT; CDR2 reads YYEEEE. Between the trimmed V and J ends, which lost 4 bases and 3 bases, there was a span of 11 bases. The data were produced by immunoSEQ multiplex PCR, yet TCRdb's version contains in-frame clones alone and is incomplete. This table has about 120,000 clones, approximately 84% appearing once. These data are taken from a study of control samples from healthy donors and cancer patients. The TCR originated in a man younger than 35 in good health. The specimen was blood. This chain connects TRBV5-6 to TRBJ2-7; no clear D. CDR3: CASSAPGGYEQYF. The CDR3 bases are TGTGCCAGCAGCGCCCCAGGCGGCTACGAGCAGTACTTC.